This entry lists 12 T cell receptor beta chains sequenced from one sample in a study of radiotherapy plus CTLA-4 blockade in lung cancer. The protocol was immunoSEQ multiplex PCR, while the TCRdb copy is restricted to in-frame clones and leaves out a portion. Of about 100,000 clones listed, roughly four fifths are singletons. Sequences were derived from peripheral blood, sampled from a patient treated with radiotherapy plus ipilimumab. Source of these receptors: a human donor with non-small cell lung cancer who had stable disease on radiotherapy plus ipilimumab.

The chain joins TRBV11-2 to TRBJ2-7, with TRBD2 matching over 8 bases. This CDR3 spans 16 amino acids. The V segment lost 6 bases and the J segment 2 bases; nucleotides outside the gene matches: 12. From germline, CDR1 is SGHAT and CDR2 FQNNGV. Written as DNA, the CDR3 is TGTGCCAGCAGTTCTCCGGGAGGGGTGGGGACCTACGAGCAGTACTTC. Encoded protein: CASSSPGGVGTYEQYF.

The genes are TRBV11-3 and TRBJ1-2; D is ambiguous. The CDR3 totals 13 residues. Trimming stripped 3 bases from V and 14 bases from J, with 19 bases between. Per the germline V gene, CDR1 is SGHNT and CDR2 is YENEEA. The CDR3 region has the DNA TGTGCCAGCAGCTTTTCTACAGACCTACCCCCGACCTTC. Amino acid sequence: CASSFSTDLPPTF.

CDR3 nucleotide sequence: TGTGCCAGCAGTTCTACAGGGGGCAGGGGCTATGGCTACACCTTC. This translates into CASSSTGGRGYGYTF. The chain is built from TRBV6-6 and TRBJ1-2, with 9 bases fitting TRBD1. Unmatched junction bases numbered 7, after V lost 4 bases and J lost 4 bases. Germline V lookup: CDR1 MNHNY, CDR2 SVGAGI (reference sequence). The CDR3 has 15 amino acids.

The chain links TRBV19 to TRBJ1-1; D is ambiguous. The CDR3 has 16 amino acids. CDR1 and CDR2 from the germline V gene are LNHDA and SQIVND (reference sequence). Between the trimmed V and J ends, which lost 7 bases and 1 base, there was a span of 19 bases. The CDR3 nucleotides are TGTGCCAGTACTCCCGGGCCCCCCTTGGGGAACACTGAAGCTTTCTTT. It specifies CASTPGPPLGNTEAFF.

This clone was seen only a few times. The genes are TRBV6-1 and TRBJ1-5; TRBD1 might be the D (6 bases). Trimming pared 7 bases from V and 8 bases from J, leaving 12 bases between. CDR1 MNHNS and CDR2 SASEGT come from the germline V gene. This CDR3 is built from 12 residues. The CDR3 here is CASTQGFEPQHF. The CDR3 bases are TGTGCCAGCACTCAGGGGTTTGAGCCCCAGCATTTT.

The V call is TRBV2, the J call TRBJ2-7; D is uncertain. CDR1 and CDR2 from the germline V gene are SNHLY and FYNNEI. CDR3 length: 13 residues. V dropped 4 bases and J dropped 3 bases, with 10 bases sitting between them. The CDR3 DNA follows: TGTGCCAGCAGTGTTACACTAAGCTACGAGCAGTACTTC. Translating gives CASSVTLSYEQYF.

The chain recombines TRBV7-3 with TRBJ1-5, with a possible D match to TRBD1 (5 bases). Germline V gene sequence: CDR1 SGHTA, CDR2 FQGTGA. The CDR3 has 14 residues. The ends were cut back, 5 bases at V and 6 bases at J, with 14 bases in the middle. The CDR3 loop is CASSARGPRQPQHF. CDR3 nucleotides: TGTGCCAGCAGCGCCCGGGGACCACGTCAGCCCCAGCATTTT.

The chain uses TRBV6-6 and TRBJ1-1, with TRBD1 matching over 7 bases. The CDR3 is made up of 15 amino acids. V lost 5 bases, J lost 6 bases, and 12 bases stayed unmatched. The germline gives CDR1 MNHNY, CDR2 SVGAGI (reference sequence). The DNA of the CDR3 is TGTGCCAGCAGTAAACGGACAGGACCCGTCCCTGAAGCTTTCTTT. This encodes CASSKRTGPVPEAFF.

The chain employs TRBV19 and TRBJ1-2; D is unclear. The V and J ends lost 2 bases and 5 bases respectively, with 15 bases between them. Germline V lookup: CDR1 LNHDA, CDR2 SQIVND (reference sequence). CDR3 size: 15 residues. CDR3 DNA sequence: TGTGCCAGTAGTATATCCCCCCCACCGGGGTATGGCTACACCTTC. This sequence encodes CASSISPPPGYGYTF.

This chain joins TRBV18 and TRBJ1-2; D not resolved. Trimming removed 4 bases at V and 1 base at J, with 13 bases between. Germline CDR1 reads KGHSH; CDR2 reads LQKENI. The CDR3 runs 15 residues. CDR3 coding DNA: TGTGCCAGCTCACTAGCGGACGGAATTAACTATGGCTACACCTTC. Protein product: CASSLADGINYGYTF.

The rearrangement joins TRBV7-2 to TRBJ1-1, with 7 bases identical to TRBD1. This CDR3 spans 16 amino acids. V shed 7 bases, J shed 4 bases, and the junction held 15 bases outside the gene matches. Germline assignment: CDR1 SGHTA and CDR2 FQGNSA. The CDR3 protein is CASNRRDSSGSTEAFF. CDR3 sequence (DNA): TGTGCCAGCAATCGGCGGGACAGCAGCGGTTCCACTGAAGCTTTCTTT.

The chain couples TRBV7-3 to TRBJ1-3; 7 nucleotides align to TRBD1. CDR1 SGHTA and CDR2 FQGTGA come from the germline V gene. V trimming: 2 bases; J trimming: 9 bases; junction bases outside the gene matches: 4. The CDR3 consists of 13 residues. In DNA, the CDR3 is TGTGCCAGCAGCTTAGGGACAGAGGGCACCATATATTTT. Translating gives CASSLGTEGTIYF.